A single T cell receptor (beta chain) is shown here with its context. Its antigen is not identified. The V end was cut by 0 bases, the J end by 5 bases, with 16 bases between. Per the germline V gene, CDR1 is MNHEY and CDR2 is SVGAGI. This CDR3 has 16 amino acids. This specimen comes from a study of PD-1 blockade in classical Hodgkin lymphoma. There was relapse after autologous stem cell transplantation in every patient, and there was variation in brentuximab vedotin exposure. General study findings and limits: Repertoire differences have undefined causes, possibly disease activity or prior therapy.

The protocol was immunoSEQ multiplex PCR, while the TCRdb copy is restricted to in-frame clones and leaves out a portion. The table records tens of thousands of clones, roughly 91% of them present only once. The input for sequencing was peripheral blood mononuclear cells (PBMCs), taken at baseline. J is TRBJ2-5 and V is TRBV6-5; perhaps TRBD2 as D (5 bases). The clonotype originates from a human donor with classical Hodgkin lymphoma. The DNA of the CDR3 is TGTGCCAGCAGTTACTCTGAGGGATTGCGGCGGGAGACCCAGTACTTC. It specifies CASSYSEGLRRETQYF.